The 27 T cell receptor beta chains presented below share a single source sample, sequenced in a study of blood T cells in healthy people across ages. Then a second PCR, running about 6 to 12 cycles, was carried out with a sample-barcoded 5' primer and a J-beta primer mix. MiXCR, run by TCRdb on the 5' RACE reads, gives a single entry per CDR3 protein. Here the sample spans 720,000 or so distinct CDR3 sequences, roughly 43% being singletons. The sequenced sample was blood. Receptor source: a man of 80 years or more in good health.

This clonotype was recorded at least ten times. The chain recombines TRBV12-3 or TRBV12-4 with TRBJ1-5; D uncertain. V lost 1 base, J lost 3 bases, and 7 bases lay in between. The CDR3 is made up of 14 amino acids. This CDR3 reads CASSLGRLNQPQHF. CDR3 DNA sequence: TGTGCCAGCAGTTTAGGCCGGCTCAATCAGCCCCAGCATTTT.

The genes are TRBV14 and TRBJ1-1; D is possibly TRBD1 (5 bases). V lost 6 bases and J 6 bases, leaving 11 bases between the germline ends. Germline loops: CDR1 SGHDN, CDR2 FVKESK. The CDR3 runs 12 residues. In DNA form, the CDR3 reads TGTGCCAGCAGTTGGGGGAGCGCTGAAGCTTTCTTT. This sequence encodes CASSWGSAEAFF.

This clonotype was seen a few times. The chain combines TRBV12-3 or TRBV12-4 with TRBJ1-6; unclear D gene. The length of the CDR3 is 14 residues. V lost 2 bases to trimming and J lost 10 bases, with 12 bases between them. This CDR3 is CASSLTSPGSPLHF. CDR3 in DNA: TGTGCCAGCAGTTTAACATCACCCGGCTCACCCCTCCACTTT.

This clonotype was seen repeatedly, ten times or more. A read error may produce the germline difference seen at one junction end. This CDR3 reads CASSFGGGGQETQYF. The CDR3, as DNA: TGTGCCAGCAGCTTTGGCGGGGGCGGGCAAGAGACCCAGTACTTC. The chain employs TRBV5-1 and TRBJ2-5; tentatively, D is TRBD2 (7 bases). Germline V gene sequence: CDR1 SGHRS, CDR2 YFSETQ. The CDR3 totals 15 residues.

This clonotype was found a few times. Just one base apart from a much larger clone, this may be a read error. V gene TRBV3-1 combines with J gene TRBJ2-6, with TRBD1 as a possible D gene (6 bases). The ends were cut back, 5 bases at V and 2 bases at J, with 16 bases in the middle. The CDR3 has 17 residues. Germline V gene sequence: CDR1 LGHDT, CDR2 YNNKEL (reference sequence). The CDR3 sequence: CASSVQGVTTGANVLTF. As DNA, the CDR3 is TGTGCCAGCAGCGTACAGGGTGTTACTACTGGGGCCAACGTCCTGACTTTC.

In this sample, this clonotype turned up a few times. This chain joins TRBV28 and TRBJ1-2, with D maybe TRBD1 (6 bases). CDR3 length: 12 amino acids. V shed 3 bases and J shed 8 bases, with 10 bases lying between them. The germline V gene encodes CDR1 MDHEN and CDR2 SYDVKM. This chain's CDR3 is CASSFPQGGYTF. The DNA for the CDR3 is TGTGCCAGCAGTTTTCCCCAGGGGGGCTACACCTTC.

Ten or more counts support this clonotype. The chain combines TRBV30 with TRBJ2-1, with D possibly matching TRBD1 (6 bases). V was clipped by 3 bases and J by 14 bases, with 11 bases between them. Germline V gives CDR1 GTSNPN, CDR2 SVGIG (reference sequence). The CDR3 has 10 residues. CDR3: CAWSRDKEFF. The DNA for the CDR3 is TGTGCCTGGAGCCGGGACAAGGAGTTCTTC.

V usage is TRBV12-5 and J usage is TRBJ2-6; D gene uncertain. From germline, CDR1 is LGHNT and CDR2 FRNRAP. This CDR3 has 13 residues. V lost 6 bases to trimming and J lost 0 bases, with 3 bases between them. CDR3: CASGYSGANVLTF. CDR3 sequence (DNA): TGTGCTAGTGGATACTCTGGGGCCAACGTCCTGACTTTC.

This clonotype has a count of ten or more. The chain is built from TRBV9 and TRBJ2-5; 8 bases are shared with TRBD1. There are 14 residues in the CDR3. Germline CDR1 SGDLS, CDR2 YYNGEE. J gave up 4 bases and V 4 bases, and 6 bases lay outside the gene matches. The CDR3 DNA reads TGTGCCAGCAGCAACAGGGGGTTCGGAGAGACCCAGTACTTC. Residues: CASSNRGFGETQYF.

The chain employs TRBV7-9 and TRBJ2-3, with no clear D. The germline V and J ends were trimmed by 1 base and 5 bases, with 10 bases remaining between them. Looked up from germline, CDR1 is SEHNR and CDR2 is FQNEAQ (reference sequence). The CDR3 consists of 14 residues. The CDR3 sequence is CASSLGGFGDTQYF. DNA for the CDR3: TGTGCCAGCAGCTTAGGGGGTTTTGGAGATACGCAGTATTTT.

The CDR3 nucleotides read TGTGCCAGCAGTTTCGGGAATGGAAACACCATATATTTT. Encoded protein: CASSFGNGNTIYF. This sequence joins TRBV7-9 and TRBJ1-3; D gene unclear. V was pared by 6 bases and J by 3 bases, with 9 bases between. Germline assignment: CDR1 SEHNR and CDR2 FQNEAQ (reference sequence). This CDR3 contains 13 residues.

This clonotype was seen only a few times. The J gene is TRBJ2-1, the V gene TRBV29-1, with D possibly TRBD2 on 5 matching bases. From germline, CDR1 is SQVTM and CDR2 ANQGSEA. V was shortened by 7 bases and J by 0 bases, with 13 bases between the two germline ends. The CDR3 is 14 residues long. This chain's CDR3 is CSGGRAGSYNEQFF. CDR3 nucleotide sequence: TGCAGCGGCGGTCGGGCGGGCTCCTACAATGAGCAGTTCTTC.

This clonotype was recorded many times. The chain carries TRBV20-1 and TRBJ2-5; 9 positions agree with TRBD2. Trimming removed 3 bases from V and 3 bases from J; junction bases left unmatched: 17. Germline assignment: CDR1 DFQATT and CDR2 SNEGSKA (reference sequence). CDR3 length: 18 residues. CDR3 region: CSASSDVGSGRLEETQYF. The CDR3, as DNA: TGCAGTGCTAGCTCGGACGTAGGGAGCGGGAGGTTGGAAGAGACCCAGTACTTC.

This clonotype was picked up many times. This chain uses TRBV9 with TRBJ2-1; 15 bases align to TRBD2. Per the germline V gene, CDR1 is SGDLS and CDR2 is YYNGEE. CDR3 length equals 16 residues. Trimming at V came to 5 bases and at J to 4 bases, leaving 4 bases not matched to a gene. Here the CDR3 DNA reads TGTGCCAGCAGTATCGGACTAGCGGGAGGGTACAATGAGCAGTTCTTC. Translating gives CASSIGLAGGYNEQFF.

The CDR3 DNA follows: TGTGCCAGCAGCTTAGTGTGGGAGAAGCAGTTCTTC. Its translation: CASSLVWEKQFF. The chain combines TRBV7-8 with TRBJ2-1; a possible D gene is TRBD2 (5 bases). V dropped 1 base and J dropped 11 bases, with 9 bases sitting between them. The CDR3 length is 12 residues. CDR1 is SGHVS and CDR2 is FQNEAQ in the germline V gene.

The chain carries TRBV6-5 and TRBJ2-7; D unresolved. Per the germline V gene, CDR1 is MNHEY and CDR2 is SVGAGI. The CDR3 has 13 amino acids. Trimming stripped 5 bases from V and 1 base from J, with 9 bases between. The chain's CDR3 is CASSAPGSYEQYF. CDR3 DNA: TGTGCCAGCAGTGCCCCAGGTTCCTACGAGCAGTACTTC.

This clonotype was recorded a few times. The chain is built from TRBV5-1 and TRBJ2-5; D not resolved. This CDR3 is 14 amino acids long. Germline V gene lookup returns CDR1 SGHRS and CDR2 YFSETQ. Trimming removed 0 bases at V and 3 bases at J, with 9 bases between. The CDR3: CASSLVPKKETQYF. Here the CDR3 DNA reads TGCGCCAGCAGCTTGGTCCCGAAAAAAGAGACCCAGTACTTC.

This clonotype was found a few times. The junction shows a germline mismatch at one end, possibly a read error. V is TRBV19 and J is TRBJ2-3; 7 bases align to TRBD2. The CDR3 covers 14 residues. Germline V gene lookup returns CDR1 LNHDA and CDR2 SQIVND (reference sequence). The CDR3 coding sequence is TGTGCCAGTAGTCTAGCGGCTAGCACAGGTACGCAGTATTTT. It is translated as CASSLAASTGTQYF.

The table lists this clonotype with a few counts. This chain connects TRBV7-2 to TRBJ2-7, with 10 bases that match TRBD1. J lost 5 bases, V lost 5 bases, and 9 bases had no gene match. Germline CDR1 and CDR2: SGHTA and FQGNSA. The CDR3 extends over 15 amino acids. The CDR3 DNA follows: TGTGCCAGCAGCACCCGACAGGGGGCGATCAACGAGCAGTACTTC. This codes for CASSTRQGAINEQYF. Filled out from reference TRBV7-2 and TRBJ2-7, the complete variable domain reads GAGVSQSPSNKVTEKGKDVELRCDPISGHTALYWYRQSLGQGLEFLIYFQGNSAPDKSGLPSDRFSAERTGGSVSTLTIQRTQQEDSAVYLCASSTRQGAINEQYFGPGTRLTVT.

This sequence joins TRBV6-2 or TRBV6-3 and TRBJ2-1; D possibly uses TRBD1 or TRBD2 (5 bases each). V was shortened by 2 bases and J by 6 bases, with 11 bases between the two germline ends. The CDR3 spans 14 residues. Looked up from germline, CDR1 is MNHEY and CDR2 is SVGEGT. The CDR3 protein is CASSYVSGSNEQFF. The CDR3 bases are TGTGCCAGCAGTTACGTTTCAGGGAGCAATGAGCAGTTCTTC.

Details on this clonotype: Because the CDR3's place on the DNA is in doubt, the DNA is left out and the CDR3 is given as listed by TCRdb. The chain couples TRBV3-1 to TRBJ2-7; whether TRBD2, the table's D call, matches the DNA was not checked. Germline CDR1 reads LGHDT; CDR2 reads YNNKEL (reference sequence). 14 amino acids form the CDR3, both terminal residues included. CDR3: CASSQTSFLETQYF.

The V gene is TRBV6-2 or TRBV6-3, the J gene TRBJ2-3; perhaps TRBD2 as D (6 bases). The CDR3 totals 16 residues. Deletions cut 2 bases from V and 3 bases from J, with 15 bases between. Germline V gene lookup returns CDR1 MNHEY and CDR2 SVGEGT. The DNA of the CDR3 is TGTGCCAGCAGTTACGGCGCGGGGACGGGAACAGATACGCAGTATTTT. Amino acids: CASSYGAGTGTDTQYF.

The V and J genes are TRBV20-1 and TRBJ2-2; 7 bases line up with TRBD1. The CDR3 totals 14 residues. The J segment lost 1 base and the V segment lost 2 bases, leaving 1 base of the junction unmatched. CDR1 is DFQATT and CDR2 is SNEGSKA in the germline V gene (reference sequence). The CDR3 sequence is CSARHRGNTGELFF. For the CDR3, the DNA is TGCAGTGCTAGACACAGGGGGAACACCGGGGAGCTGTTTTTT.

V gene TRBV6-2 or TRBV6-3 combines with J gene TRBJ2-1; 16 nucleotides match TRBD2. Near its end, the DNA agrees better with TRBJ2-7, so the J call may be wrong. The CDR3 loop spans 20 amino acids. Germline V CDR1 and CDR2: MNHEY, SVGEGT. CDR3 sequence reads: CASSRRGLAGGPSSYNEQYF. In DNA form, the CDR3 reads TGTGCCAGCAGCCGACGGGGACTAGCGGGAGGGCCAAGCTCCTACAATGAGCAGTACTTC.

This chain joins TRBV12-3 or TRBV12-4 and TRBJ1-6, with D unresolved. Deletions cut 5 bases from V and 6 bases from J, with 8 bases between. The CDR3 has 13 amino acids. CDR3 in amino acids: CASSVGSNSPLHF. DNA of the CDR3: TGTGCCAGCAGTGTGGGCAGTAATTCACCCCTCCACTTT.

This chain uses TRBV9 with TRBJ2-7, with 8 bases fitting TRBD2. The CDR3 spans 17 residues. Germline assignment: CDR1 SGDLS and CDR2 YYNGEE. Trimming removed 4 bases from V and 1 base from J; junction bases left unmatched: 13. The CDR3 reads CASSPHSGRQLSYEQYF. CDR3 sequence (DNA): TGTGCCAGCAGCCCCCACAGCGGGAGACAACTATCCTACGAGCAGTACTTC.

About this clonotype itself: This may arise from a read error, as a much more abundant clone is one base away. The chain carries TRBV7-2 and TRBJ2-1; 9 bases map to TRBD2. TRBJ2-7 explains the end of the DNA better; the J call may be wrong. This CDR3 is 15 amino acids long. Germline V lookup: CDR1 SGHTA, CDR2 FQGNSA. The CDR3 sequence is CASSPNPSSGTEQYF. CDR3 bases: TGTGCCAGCAGCCCCAATCCCTCTAGCGGGACCGAGCAGTACTTC.